This entry lists 14 T cell receptor beta chains sequenced from one sample in a study of T cell clones after liver transplantation. The table came from immunoSEQ multiplex PCR; TCRdb's copy has only in-frame clones and leaves some out. The sample shows tens of thousands of clones, 84% of them seen only once. Sequencing was performed on CD4+ T cells from blood, taken before liver transplant. The receptor set was obtained from a human donor who received a liver transplant.

The chain recombines TRBV19 with TRBJ2-3, with TRBD1 identical over 9 bases. The germline V gene has CDR1 LNHDA and CDR2 SQIVND (reference sequence). The V and J ends lost 2 bases and 14 bases, in that order; junction bases with no gene match: 11. The CDR3 loop spans 14 amino acids. In DNA, the CDR3 is TGTGCCAGTAGTATAAACCCCGGGACAGGGTCGTTGTATTTT. The encoded protein is CASSINPGTGSLYF.

The chain couples TRBV7-9 to TRBJ2-7; no firm D call. The CDR3 extends over 13 amino acids. Germline values: CDR1 SEHNR, CDR2 FQNEAQ (reference sequence). The ends were cut back, 3 bases at V and 2 bases at J, with 8 bases in the middle. The CDR3 region is CASSFSGAYEQYF. In nucleotides, the CDR3 is TGTGCCAGCAGCTTCTCCGGAGCCTACGAGCAGTACTTC.

The chain has TRBV7-2 and TRBJ1-1; D remains unclear. V was pared by 8 bases and J by 1 base, with 14 bases between. The germline CDR1 and CDR2 sequences are SGHTA and FQGNSA. This CDR3 spans 14 amino acids. The CDR3 is CASLQVSTNTEAFF. CDR3 bases: TGTGCCAGCCTCCAGGTCTCTACGAACACTGAAGCTTTCTTT.

The gene calls are TRBV7-2 and TRBJ1-2; D perhaps matches TRBD1 (5 bases). Trimming cost V 7 bases and J 4 bases, with 16 bases left between them. Germline loops: CDR1 SGHTA, CDR2 FQGNSA. The CDR3 extends over 14 amino acids. The CDR3 DNA follows: TGTGCCAGCAACCCCTCGGGACTCATCTATGGCTACACCTTC. This codes for CASNPSGLIYGYTF.

This clone was found once. CDR3 protein: CASSLRQGAGEQYF. The CDR3 coding sequence is TGTGCCAGCAGCTTAAGACAGGGGGCCGGCGAGCAGTACTTC. The V call is TRBV7-9, the J call TRBJ2-7, with 10 positions matching TRBD1. Germline CDR1 is SEHNR and CDR2 is FQNEAQ (reference sequence). The CDR3 covers 14 residues. Trimming removed 2 bases from V and 6 bases from J; junction bases left unmatched: 4. The complete variable domain, with remaining parts taken from reference TRBV7-9 and TRBJ2-7, reads DTGVSQNPRHKITKRGQNVTFRCDPISEHNRLYWYRQTLGQGPEFLTYFQNEAQLEKSRLLSDRFSAERPKGSFSTLEIQRTEQGDSAMYLCASSLRQGAGEQYFGPGTRLTVT.

In this sample, this clone turned up a few times. Here the CDR3 DNA reads TGCGCCAGCAGCGCTCGTGGTAATGAGCAGTTCTTC. It translates to CASSARGNEQFF. The chain employs TRBV4-3 and TRBJ2-1, with D hard to call. Germline V gene lookup returns CDR1 LGHNA and CDR2 YSLEER. This CDR3 region has 12 residues. Between the trimmed V and J ends, which lost 5 bases and 7 bases, there was a span of 9 bases.

The V call is TRBV5-5, the J call TRBJ1-2; D call uncertain. The V end was cut by 1 base, the J end by 6 bases, with 10 bases between. The CDR3 loop spans 13 amino acids. The germline V gene has CDR1 SGHKS and CDR2 YYEKEE (reference sequence). As DNA, the CDR3 is TGTGCCAGCAGCTTGTTAGTCGTGGATGGCTACACCTTC. It is translated as CASSLLVVDGYTF. Combining the CDR3 with reference TRBV5-5 and TRBJ1-2 gives the whole variable domain DAGVTQSPTHLIKTRGQQVTLRCSPISGHKSVSWYQQVLGQGPQFIFQYYEKEERGRGNFPDRFSARQFPNYSSELNVNALLLGDSALYLCASSLLVVDGYTFGSGTRLTVV.

The chain is built from TRBV5-1 and TRBJ1-4; maybe TRBD1 (5 bases). This CDR3 spans 14 amino acids. Trimming left V 0 bases short and J 9 bases short, with 12 bases between. Germline V lookup: CDR1 SGHRS, CDR2 YFSETQ. The CDR3 coding sequence is TGCGCCAGCAGCTTGGAGGCAGGGAGCAAAAAACTGTTTTTT. As protein: CASSLEAGSKKLFF.

This clone was seen a few times. CDR3 loop: CSVFGWQDEQFF. The CDR3 DNA is TGCAGCGTTTTTGGTTGGCAGGATGAGCAGTTCTTC. The rearrangement uses TRBV29-1 and TRBJ2-1; D not resolved. This CDR3 comprises 12 residues. V lost 5 bases to trimming and J lost 8 bases, with 13 bases between them. Germline V gene lookup returns CDR1 SQVTM and CDR2 ANQGSEA.

J is TRBJ2-5 and V is TRBV29-1; weak D call: TRBD2 (6 bases). V shed 4 bases and J shed 2 bases, with 20 bases lying between them. The V gene's germline CDR1 is SQVTM and CDR2 ANQGSEA. This CDR3 has 16 residues. The CDR3 sequence is CSVVIASGFPQETQYF. The CDR3 DNA sequence: TGCAGCGTTGTGATTGCGAGCGGGTTCCCACAAGAGACCCAGTACTTC.

The CDR3 region is CASSLSYQETQYF. As DNA, the CDR3 is TGTGCCAGCAGTTTGAGTTACCAAGAGACCCAGTACTTC. The gene calls are TRBV28 and TRBJ2-5, with D hard to call. The CDR3 has 13 residues. Germline-derived CDR1 and CDR2 are MDHEN and SYDVKM. V dropped 3 bases and J dropped 0 bases, with 5 bases sitting between them.

By sample fraction, this clone is medium-sized. The chain joins TRBV6-5 to TRBJ1-1, with 9 bases aligning to TRBD1. Germline lookup yields CDR1 MNHEY and CDR2 SVGAGI. CDR3 size: 15 residues. The V and J ends lost 6 bases and 0 bases, in that order; junction bases with no gene match: 5. Written as DNA, the CDR3 is TGTGCCAGCAGCCGGACAGGGGTCATGAACACTGAAGCTTTCTTT. Its translation is CASSRTGVMNTEAFF.

The chain has TRBV27 and TRBJ2-1, with D maybe TRBD1 (6 bases). V shed 0 bases and J shed 2 bases, with 11 bases lying between them. Germline CDR1 MNHEY, CDR2 SMNVEV (reference sequence). The length of the CDR3 is 16 residues. CDR3 bases: TGTGCCAGCAGTTTATCGGACAGAAGGGCCTACAATGAGCAGTTCTTC. Protein sequence: CASSLSDRRAYNEQFF.

A single count supports this clone. The V and J genes are TRBV30 and TRBJ2-3; 9 bases agree with TRBD2. This CDR3 comprises 15 residues. Germline CDR1 is GTSNPN and CDR2 is SVGIG (reference sequence). Trimming removed 1 base from V and 7 bases from J; junction bases left unmatched: 9. The CDR3 DNA follows: TGTGCCTGGAGTGGGGCCGCGGGAGGGCCCCATACGCAGTATTTT. Its protein is CAWSGAAGGPHTQYF.